These 16 T cell receptor beta chains came from one sample sequenced in a study of siplizumab effects on memory and regulatory T cells (dated by TCRdb to the late 2010s). Libraries were built with the immunoSEQ multiplex PCR assay. The clones in this table, taken by TCRdb from immuneACCESS, are in-frame only. Not every clone is retained; where verified, under half of the shortfall comes from an unresolved V gene, and the cause of the rest is unknown. The sample contains roughly 64,000 clones, roughly 97% of them found a single time. About 0.1% of the sample belongs to the ten largest clones. The material sequenced was naive CD8+ T cells sorted from blood. The cell subset or site tag for this specimen amounts to: unstimulated naive T cells. These receptors were collected from a human donor in good health.

The rearrangement uses TRBV7-7 and TRBJ2-2, with 11 bases lining up with TRBD1. J was trimmed by 4 bases and V by 6 bases; bases with no gene match: 10. Germline V gene data show CDR1 as SSHAT and CDR2 as FNYEAQ (reference sequence). The CDR3 runs to 17 residues. The CDR3 nucleotides are TGTGCCAGCAGGATTTGGACAGGGGGCGCGACCACCGGGGAGCTGTTTTTT. Translated, it gives CASRIWTGGATTGELFF.

This chain joins TRBV7-9 and TRBJ1-2; TRBD1 matches 12 bases. V lost 4 bases to trimming and J lost 10 bases; unmatched junction nucleotides: 4. Germline CDR1 reads SEHNR; CDR2 reads FQNEAQ (reference sequence). The CDR3 runs 13 residues. In nucleotides, the CDR3 is TGTGCCAGCAGCTATGGGACAGGGGGCGACTACACCTTC. Translation: CASSYGTGGDYTF.

J is TRBJ2-3 and V is TRBV10-3, with TRBD2 matching over 9 bases. The CDR3 loop spans 14 amino acids. The V gene end was trimmed by 5 bases and the J gene end by 2 bases; junction bases not matched to a gene: 2. CDR1 is ENHRY and CDR2 is SYGVKD in the germline V gene. CDR3 sequence reads: CAISLAGITDTQYF. CDR3 sequence (DNA): TGTGCCATCAGTCTAGCGGGGATCACAGATACGCAGTATTTT.

The sample holds one count of this clone. The chain has TRBV9 and TRBJ1-4; 8 bases match TRBD1. Germline trimming cut 4 bases from V and 3 bases from J; bases unmatched to any gene: 5. Germline V gene sequence: CDR1 SGDLS, CDR2 YYNGEE. The CDR3 totals 15 residues. CDR3 sequence reads: CASSRQGAANEKLFF. The CDR3 DNA reads as TGTGCCAGCAGCCGGCAGGGGGCAGCTAATGAAAAACTGTTTTTT.

The V call is TRBV5-1, the J call TRBJ1-6; no definite D call. The V end was cut by 0 bases, the J end by 10 bases, with 8 bases between. CDR1 is SGHRS, CDR2 YFSETQ, per germline. The CDR3 extends over 13 amino acids. Here the CDR3 DNA reads TGCGCCAGCAGCTTGGATGGGATGTCACCCCTCCACTTT. Protein product: CASSLDGMSPLHF.

The CDR3 coding sequence is TGTGCCAGCAGCTCGACAAGTTATAGCAATCAGCCCCAGCATTTT. It is translated as CASSSTSYSNQPQHF. The V call is TRBV7-9, the J call TRBJ1-5; D remains ambiguous. This CDR3 contains 15 residues. Trimming stripped 4 bases from V and 0 bases from J, with 10 bases between. Germline V gene lookup returns CDR1 SEHNR and CDR2 FQNEAQ (reference sequence).

As for this clone: The same CDR3 is also encoded by other DNA sequences in this sample. This chain connects TRBV4-3 to TRBJ1-1; D ambiguous. Trimming took 3 bases from V and 7 from J, leaving 15 bases between them. The CDR3 extends over 14 amino acids. CDR1 is LGHNA and CDR2 is YSLEER in the germline V gene. DNA for the CDR3: TGCGCCAGCAGCCAGGATAGAAGTCCGATTGAAGCTTTCTTT. Protein product: CASSQDRSPIEAFF.

V gene TRBV4-1 combines with J gene TRBJ2-7; 7 nucleotides align to TRBD2. The V gene's germline CDR1 is MGHRA and CDR2 YSYEKL. The CDR3 extends over 14 amino acids. The V gene end was trimmed by 4 bases and the J gene end by 4 bases; junction bases not matched to a gene: 7. The chain's CDR3 is CASSPGLPAYEQYF. CDR3 in DNA: TGCGCCAGCAGCCCGGGACTACCGGCGTACGAGCAGTACTTC.

CDR3 coding DNA: TGTGCCACCAGCAAAAACAGGGGCGGAAATCAGCCCCAGCATTTT. Translation: CATSKNRGGNQPQHF. The gene calls are TRBV15 and TRBJ1-5; TRBD1 agrees at 7 bases. With 4 bases clipped from V and 4 bases from J, the junction kept 7 bases outside the gene matches. Per the germline V gene, CDR1 is LNHNV and CDR2 is YYDKDF (reference sequence). This CDR3 region has 15 residues.

The CDR3 reads CASSSSGGNEQYF. The DNA of the CDR3 is TGTGCCAGCAGTTCCTCGGGGGGCAACGAGCAGTACTTC. V is TRBV27 and J is TRBJ2-7, with D maybe TRBD2 (7 bases). Germline loops: CDR1 MNHEY, CDR2 SMNVEV (reference sequence). The CDR3 has 13 amino acids. V was trimmed by 4 bases and J by 5 bases, leaving 12 bases between them.

The chain has TRBV29-1 and TRBJ2-3; TRBD1 might be the D (5 bases). The V and J ends lost 1 base and 8 bases respectively, with 10 bases between them. This CDR3 region has 12 residues. Germline CDR1 and CDR2: SQVTM and ANQGSEA. CDR3 residues: CSVEGTTGTQYF. The CDR3 DNA reads as TGCAGCGTTGAAGGGACAACCGGTACGCAGTATTTT.

This clone came up a few times. The chain carries TRBV29-1 and TRBJ1-1, with D possibly TRBD1 on 5 matching bases. The CDR3 contains 13 residues. The ends were cut back, 7 bases at V and 3 bases at J, with 15 bases in the middle. Germline V gene sequence: CDR1 SQVTM, CDR2 ANQGSEA. The CDR3 reads CSGEAGDHTEAFF. The DNA of the CDR3 is TGCAGCGGCGAAGCGGGGGACCACACTGAAGCTTTCTTT.

For this clone: Other DNA sequences in the sample encode the same CDR3. This chain links TRBV7-3 with TRBJ2-5; weak D call: TRBD2 (7 bases). Trimming took off 3 bases at V and 5 bases at J, with 19 bases between the two ends. The CDR3 runs 16 residues. Per the germline V gene, CDR1 is SGHTA and CDR2 is FQGTGA. The CDR3 DNA sequence: TGTGCCAGCAGCTTGGGTTTGGCGGGGGCCGGGGAGACCCAGTACTTC. This codes for CASSLGLAGAGETQYF.

The sample holds one count of this clone. This sequence joins TRBV6-5 and TRBJ2-3, with 10 bases that match TRBD2. This CDR3 contains 15 residues. After removal of 5 bases from V and 10 bases from J, the junction contained 12 bases not matched to a gene. Germline lookup yields CDR1 MNHEY and CDR2 SVGAGI. CDR3 loop: CASSRFSSGGRPQYF. The CDR3 bases are TGTGCCAGCAGTCGCTTTTCTAGCGGGGGCCGTCCGCAGTATTTT.

The chain carries TRBV4-1 and TRBJ2-5; 7 bases are shared with TRBD2. V lost 1 base to trimming and J lost 3 bases; unmatched junction nucleotides: 5. The V gene's germline CDR1 is MGHRA and CDR2 YSYEKL. This CDR3 has 15 residues. The CDR3, as DNA: TGCGCCAGCAGCCAAGTTTTCCTAGCGGAAGAGACCCAGTACTTC. Translating gives CASSQVFLAEETQYF.

This chain uses TRBV7-6 with TRBJ2-7; 8 bases are a match to TRBD1. Trimming removed 5 bases from V and 3 bases from J; junction bases left unmatched: 6. Germline V CDR1 and CDR2: SGHVS, FNYEAQ. This CDR3 has 14 residues. The DNA of the CDR3 is TGTGCCAGCAGCGCATTTACAGGGGGCTACGAGCAGTACTTC. Encoded protein: CASSAFTGGYEQYF.